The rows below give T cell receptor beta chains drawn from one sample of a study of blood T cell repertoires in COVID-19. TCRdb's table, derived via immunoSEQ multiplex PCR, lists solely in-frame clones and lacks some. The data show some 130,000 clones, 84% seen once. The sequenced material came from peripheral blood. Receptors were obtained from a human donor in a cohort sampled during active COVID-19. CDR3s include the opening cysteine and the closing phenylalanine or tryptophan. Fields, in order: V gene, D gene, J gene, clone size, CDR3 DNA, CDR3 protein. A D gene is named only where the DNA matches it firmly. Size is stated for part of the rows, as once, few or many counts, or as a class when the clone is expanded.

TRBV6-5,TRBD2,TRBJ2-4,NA,TGTGCCAGCAGTTACAGCGGGGGGGCCGCCAAAAACATTCAGTACTTC,CASSYSGGAAKNIQYF
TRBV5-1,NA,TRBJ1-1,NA,TGCGCCAGCAGCCGACAGTTCTTGAACACTGAAGCTTTCTTT,CASSRQFLNTEAFF
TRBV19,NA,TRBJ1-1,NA,TGTGCCAGTAGTAAAATCCTGGCGAACACTGAAGCTTTCTTT,CASSKILANTEAFF
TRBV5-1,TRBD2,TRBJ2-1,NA,TGCGCCAGCAGCTTGATCGCTAGCGGGGGATCGAGTGAGCAGTTCTTC,CASSLIASGGSSEQFF
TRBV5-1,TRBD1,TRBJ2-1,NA,TGCGCCAGCAGCGCGTCGACAGGGTCCTACAATGAGCAGTTCTTC,CASSASTGSYNEQFF
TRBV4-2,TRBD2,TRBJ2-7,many,TGTGCCAGCAGCCAAGAGATAGCGGGGGGCGGGTTCGAGCAGTACTTC,CASSQEIAGGGFEQYF
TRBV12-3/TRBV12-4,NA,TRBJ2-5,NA,TGTGCCAGCAGTTTTCTGGAGACCCAGTACTTC,CASSFLETQYF
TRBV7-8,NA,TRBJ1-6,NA,TGTGCCAGCAGCTTAGCGTTCTCCCCCCAGGGGAGTTCCTATAATTCACCCCTCCACTTT,CASSLAFSPQGSSYNSPLHF
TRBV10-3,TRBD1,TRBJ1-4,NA,TGTGCCATCAGTGACCGGGACAGGGGGCTTGAAAAACTGTTTTTT,CAISDRDRGLEKLFF
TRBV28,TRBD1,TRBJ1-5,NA,TGTGCCAGCAGTCGGGTCACAGGGGAACAGCCCCAGCATTTT,CASSRVTGEQPQHF
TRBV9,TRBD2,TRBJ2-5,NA,TGTGCCAGCAGCGTAGGGGTAGCGGGGGGAGAAGAGACCCAGTACTTC,CASSVGVAGGEETQYF
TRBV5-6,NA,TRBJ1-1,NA,TGTGCCAGCAGCTCCACGGTGGACACTGAAGCTTTCTTT,CASSSTVDTEAFF
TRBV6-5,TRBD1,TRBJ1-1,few,TGTGCCAGCAGCTATAGACAGGGGAGGGCTTTCTTT,CASSYRQGRAFF
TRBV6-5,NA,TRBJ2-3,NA,TGTGCCAGCAGGCGTGACAGCTGGGGCACAGATACGCAGTATTTT,CASRRDSWGTDTQYF